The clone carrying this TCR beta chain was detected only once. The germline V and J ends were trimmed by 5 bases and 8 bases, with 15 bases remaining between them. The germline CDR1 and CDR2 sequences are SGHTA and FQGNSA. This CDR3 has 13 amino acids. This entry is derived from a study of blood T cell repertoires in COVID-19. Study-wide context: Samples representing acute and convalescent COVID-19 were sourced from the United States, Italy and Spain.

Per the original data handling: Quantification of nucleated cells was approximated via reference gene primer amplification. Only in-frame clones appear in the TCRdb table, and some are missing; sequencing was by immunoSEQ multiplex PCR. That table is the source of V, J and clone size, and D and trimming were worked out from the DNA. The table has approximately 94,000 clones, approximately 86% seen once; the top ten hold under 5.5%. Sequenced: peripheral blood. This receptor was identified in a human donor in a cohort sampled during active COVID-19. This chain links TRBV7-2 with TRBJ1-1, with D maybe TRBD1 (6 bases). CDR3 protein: CASSPSPGTEAFF. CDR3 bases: TGTGCCAGCAGCCCATCACCCGGGACAGAAGCTTTCTTT.